Listed here are 21 T cell receptor beta chains from one sample, sequenced in a study of shared clonotypes between healthy human individuals. Some clones are missing from TCRdb's copy, which holds only in-frame ones; the method was immunoSEQ multiplex PCR. In the table there are about 2.2 million clones, just under 95% of which are singletons. The naive CD8 fraction comprised CD45RO-negative cells positively selected for CCR7 and excluded terminally differentiated effector memory CD45RA+ cells. Input material: naive CD8+ T cells from PBMCs. These receptors were collected from a man aged 18 to 35 in good health. Some clones in this sample may be carry-over from other donors' samples.

The chain employs TRBV19 and TRBJ2-1; D remains unclear. Germline V lookup: CDR1 LNHDA, CDR2 SQIVND (reference sequence). The CDR3 has 12 residues. The CDR3 bases are TGTCCAAGCACTGGATCCTACAATGAGCAGTTCTTC. It encodes CPSTGSYNEQFF.

This sequence joins TRBV28 and TRBJ2-5; D perhaps matches TRBD2 (5 bases). Germline V gene lookup returns CDR1 MDHEN and CDR2 SYDVKM. This CDR3 is 14 amino acids long. V dropped 6 bases and J dropped 2 bases, with 13 bases sitting between them. The CDR3 nucleotides read TGTGCCAGCAGGCCAGGACGGACTCAAGAGACCCAGTACTTC. Translated: CASRPGRTQETQYF.

Concerning this clone itself: Distinct nucleotide sequences in the sample also encode this CDR3. This rearrangement joins TRBV28 to TRBJ2-7; 9 bases fit TRBD1. Trimming took 6 bases from V and 2 from J; bases not matched to a gene: 5. This CDR3 spans 14 amino acids. Per germline, CDR1 MDHEN and CDR2 SYDVKM. The CDR3 DNA reads as TGTGCCAGCAGCTCCGGGACAGGGCCCTACGAGCAGTACTTC. Its protein is CASSSGTGPYEQYF. Filled out from reference TRBV28 and TRBJ2-7, the complete variable domain reads DVKVTQSSRYLVKRTGEKVFLECVQDMDHENMFWYRQDPGLGLRLIYFSYDVKMKEKGDIPEGYSVSREKKERFSLILESASTNQTSMYLCASSSGTGPYEQYFGPGTRLTVT.

This clone was seen only a few times. V usage is TRBV6-5 and J usage is TRBJ1-5; D is perhaps TRBD1 (5 bases). Germline V gene lookup returns CDR1 MNHEY and CDR2 SVGAGI. There are 15 residues in the CDR3. Trimming left V 6 bases short and J 4 bases short, with 16 bases between. The CDR3 nucleotides read TGTGCCAGCAGCTCGAGCAGGGCTCGGAATCAGCCCCAGCATTTT. Translating gives CASSSSRARNQPQHF.

The rearrangement joins TRBV9 to TRBJ2-1; D possibly uses TRBD1 or TRBD2 (6 bases each). The germline V and J ends were trimmed by 0 bases and 0 bases, with 13 bases remaining between them. Per germline, CDR1 SGDLS and CDR2 YYNGEE. This CDR3 spans 17 amino acids. CDR3 bases: TGTGCCAGCAGCGTAGAGGGGGGTTCCCCCTCCTACAATGAGCAGTTCTTC. This codes for CASSVEGGSPSYNEQFF. The whole variable domain, remainder taken from reference TRBV9 and TRBJ2-1, is DSGVTQTPKHLITATGQRVTLRCSPRSGDLSVYWYQQSLDQGLQFLIQYYNGEERAKGNILERFSAQQFPDLHSELNLSSLELGDSALYFCASSVEGGSPSYNEQFFGPGTRLTVL.

In its sample, this clone was seen once. This rearrangement joins TRBV27 to TRBJ2-7; 7 bases are shared with TRBD1. CDR1 and CDR2 (germline): MNHEY, SMNVEV (reference sequence). The CDR3 extends over 14 amino acids. J gave up 4 bases and V 2 bases, and 5 bases lay outside the gene matches. The CDR3 reads CASSLTGDRYEQYF. The CDR3, as DNA: TGTGCCAGCAGTTTAACAGGGGATAGGTACGAGCAGTACTTC.

J is TRBJ2-7 and V is TRBV27; 9 bases map to TRBD2. CDR1 is MNHEY, CDR2 SMNVEV, per germline (reference sequence). V gave up 6 bases and J gave up 7 bases; unmatched junction bases: 10. This CDR3 comprises 14 residues. In nucleotides, the CDR3 is TGTGCCAGCAGCTCGGCCTTAGCGGGAGTGGAGCAGTACTTC. Its translation: CASSSALAGVEQYF.

The chain joins TRBV18 to TRBJ1-1; TRBD1 is a possible D gene (5 bases). V gave up 3 bases and J gave up 4 bases, with 9 bases separating them. The germline V gene encodes CDR1 KGHSH and CDR2 LQKENI. The CDR3 extends over 13 amino acids. CDR3 DNA: TGTGCCAGCTCACCGATGGGGCCCACTGAAGCTTTCTTT. It translates to CASSPMGPTEAFF.

Comments on this clone: Other DNA sequences in the same sample also yield this CDR3. This chain uses TRBV27 with TRBJ2-3; D is unresolved. Trimming took 6 bases from V and 6 from J, leaving 7 bases between them. Germline loops: CDR1 MNHEY, CDR2 SMNVEV (reference sequence). The CDR3 runs 11 residues. CDR3 loop: CASSRLDTQYF. DNA of the CDR3: TGTGCCAGCAGCCGTCTCGATACGCAGTATTTT.

The chain recombines TRBV19 with TRBJ2-1; tentatively, D is TRBD2 (5 bases). This CDR3 region has 15 residues. Trimming pared 2 bases from V and 4 bases from J, leaving 12 bases between. The germline V gene has CDR1 LNHDA and CDR2 SQIVND (reference sequence). The DNA of the CDR3 is TGTGCCAGTAGTATAAGCCCCGAGGGTTACAATGAGCAGTTCTTC. This sequence encodes CASSISPEGYNEQFF.

This chain connects TRBV10-1 to TRBJ2-2; 9 nucleotides match TRBD2. This CDR3 comprises 17 residues. V lost 3 bases to trimming and J lost 7 bases; unmatched junction nucleotides: 12. The V gene's germline CDR1 is WNHNN and CDR2 SYGVQD (reference sequence). DNA of the CDR3: TGCGCCAGCAGTGACCCTTCTAGCGGGATTAGTATCGGGGAGCTGTTTTTT. Translating gives CASSDPSSGISIGELFF.

V is TRBV9 and J is TRBJ2-7, with 7 positions matching TRBD2. Germline V lookup: CDR1 SGDLS, CDR2 YYNGEE. V shed 4 bases, J shed 4 bases, and the junction held 11 bases outside the gene matches. This CDR3 spans 15 amino acids. Here the CDR3 DNA reads TGTGCCAGCAGCTCCACTCCTAGCGGTATATACGAGCAGTACTTC. Translated: CASSSTPSGIYEQYF.

J is TRBJ1-4 and V is TRBV10-3; D uncertain. The V end was cut by 0 bases, the J end by 5 bases, with 10 bases between. The V gene's germline CDR1 is ENHRY and CDR2 SYGVKD. The CDR3 has 15 amino acids. The CDR3 nucleotides read TGTGCCATCAGTGAGTCGGAGGAACTAAATGAAAAACTGTTTTTT. It yields the protein CAISESEELNEKLFF.

V usage is TRBV28 and J usage is TRBJ2-2; D is uncertain. The CDR3 has 14 amino acids. V was cut by 2 bases and J by 0 bases, with 4 bases left in between. Germline V gives CDR1 MDHEN, CDR2 SYDVKM. In nucleotides, the CDR3 is TGTGCCAGCAGTTTAATCGCGAACACCGGGGAGCTGTTTTTT. Encoded protein: CASSLIANTGELFF.

The chain recombines TRBV7-3 with TRBJ2-1, with 8 bases aligning to TRBD2. J was trimmed by 0 bases and V by 4 bases; bases with no gene match: 14. The CDR3 is 19 residues long. The V gene's germline CDR1 is SGHTA and CDR2 FQGTGA. The CDR3 DNA sequence: TGTGCCAGCAGCTCCCCCCGTAGCGTAGCGGGGAGCTCCTACAATGAGCAGTTCTTC. The encoded protein is CASSSPRSVAGSSYNEQFF.

This chain connects TRBV19 to TRBJ2-7, with D maybe TRBD2 (6 bases). The V end was cut by 1 base, the J end by 3 bases, with 13 bases between. The CDR3 totals 15 residues. Germline assignment: CDR1 LNHDA and CDR2 SQIVND (reference sequence). CDR3 nucleotides: TGTGCCAGTAGTATAGGTAGCGGACCCTTCTACGAGCAGTACTTC. The encoded protein is CASSIGSGPFYEQYF.

The chain employs TRBV6-5 and TRBJ1-1; 8 bases fit TRBD1. Germline CDR1 MNHEY, CDR2 SVGAGI. With V trimmed by 6 bases and J by 6 bases, 6 bases remained unmatched. The CDR3 sequence is 13 residues long. CDR3 sequence reads: CASSSDRGSEAFF. The CDR3 DNA sequence: TGTGCCAGCAGCTCAGACAGGGGCTCTGAAGCTTTCTTT.

J is TRBJ2-7 and V is TRBV13; TRBD2 matches 7 bases. The V gene's germline CDR1 is PRHDT and CDR2 FYEKMQ (reference sequence). This CDR3 region has 15 residues. The V gene end was trimmed by 7 bases and the J gene end by 7 bases; junction bases not matched to a gene: 16. For the CDR3, the DNA is TGTGCCAGCACCAGGGAGGCCAGCGGGGTGGGGGAGCAGTACTTC. This translates into CASTREASGVGEQYF.

The rearrangement links TRBV6-5 to TRBJ1-2, with D perhaps matching TRBD1 (5 bases). V was cut by 4 bases and J by 6 bases, with 12 bases left in between. CDR3 length: 13 residues. Germline CDR1 and CDR2: MNHEY and SVGAGI. CDR3 bases: TGTGCCAGCAGTTTGGGGGGGTCGGATGGCTACACCTTC. Translated: CASSLGGSDGYTF.

V and J are TRBV28 and TRBJ1-3; D call uncertain. Trimming stripped 6 bases from V and 0 bases from J, with 12 bases between. Germline lookup yields CDR1 MDHEN and CDR2 SYDVKM. This CDR3 contains 15 residues. The CDR3 here is CASSPPKSSGNTIYF. The CDR3 DNA is TGTGCCAGCAGCCCCCCAAAGAGCTCTGGAAACACCATATATTTT.

This clone was seen a handful of times. The chain employs TRBV7-9 and TRBJ1-5; D is undetermined. Trimming cost V 3 bases and J 4 bases, with 7 bases left between them. Germline CDR1 SEHNR, CDR2 FQNEAQ (reference sequence). The CDR3 extends over 13 amino acids. The CDR3: CASSLSQNQPQHF. For the CDR3, the DNA is TGTGCCAGCAGCTTGAGCCAGAATCAGCCCCAGCATTTT.